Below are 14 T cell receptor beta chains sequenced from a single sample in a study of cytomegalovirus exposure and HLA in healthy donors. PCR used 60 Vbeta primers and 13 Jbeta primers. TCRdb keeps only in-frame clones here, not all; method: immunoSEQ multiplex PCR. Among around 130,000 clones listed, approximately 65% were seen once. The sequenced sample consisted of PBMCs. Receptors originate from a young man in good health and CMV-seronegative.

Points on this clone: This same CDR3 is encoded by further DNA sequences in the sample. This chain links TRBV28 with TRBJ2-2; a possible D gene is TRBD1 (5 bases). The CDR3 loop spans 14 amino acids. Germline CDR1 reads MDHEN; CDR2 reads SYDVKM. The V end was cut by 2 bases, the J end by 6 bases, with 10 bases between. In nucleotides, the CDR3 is TGTGCCAGCAGTTTACAGGGTCGGGCCGGGGAGCTGTTTTTT. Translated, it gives CASSLQGRAGELFF.

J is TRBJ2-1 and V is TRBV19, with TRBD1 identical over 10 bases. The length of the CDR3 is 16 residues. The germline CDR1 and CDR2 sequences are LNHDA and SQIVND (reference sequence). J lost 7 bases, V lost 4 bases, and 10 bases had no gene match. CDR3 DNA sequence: TGTGCCAGTAGTAGGGGAGACAGGGGGCGCTGGAATGAGCAGTTCTTC. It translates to CASSRGDRGRWNEQFF.

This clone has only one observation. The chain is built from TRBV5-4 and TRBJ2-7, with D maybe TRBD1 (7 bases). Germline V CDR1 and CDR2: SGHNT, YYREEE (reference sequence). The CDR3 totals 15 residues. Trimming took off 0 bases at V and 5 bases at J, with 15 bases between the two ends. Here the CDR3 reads CASSLERQGGHEQYF. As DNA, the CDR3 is TGTGCCAGCAGCTTGGAGAGGCAGGGGGGTCACGAGCAGTACTTC.

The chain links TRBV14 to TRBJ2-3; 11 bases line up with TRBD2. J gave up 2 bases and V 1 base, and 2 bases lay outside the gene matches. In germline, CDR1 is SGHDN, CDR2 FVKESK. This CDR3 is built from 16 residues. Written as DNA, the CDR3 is TGTGCCAGCAGCCAAGGTAGCGGGGGGGCCACAGATACGCAGTATTTT. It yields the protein CASSQGSGGATDTQYF.

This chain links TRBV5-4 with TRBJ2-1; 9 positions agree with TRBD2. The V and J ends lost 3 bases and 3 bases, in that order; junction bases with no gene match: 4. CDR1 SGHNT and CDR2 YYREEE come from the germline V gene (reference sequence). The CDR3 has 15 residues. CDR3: CASSSRTSDYNEQFF. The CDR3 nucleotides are TGTGCCAGCAGCTCCAGGACTAGCGACTACAATGAGCAGTTCTTC.

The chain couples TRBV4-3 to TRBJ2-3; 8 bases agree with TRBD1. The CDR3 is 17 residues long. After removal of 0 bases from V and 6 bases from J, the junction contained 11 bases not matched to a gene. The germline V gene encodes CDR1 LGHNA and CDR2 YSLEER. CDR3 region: CASSQDALRGRLDTQYF. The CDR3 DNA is TGCGCCAGCAGCCAAGATGCTCTCAGGGGGCGCTTGGATACGCAGTATTTT.

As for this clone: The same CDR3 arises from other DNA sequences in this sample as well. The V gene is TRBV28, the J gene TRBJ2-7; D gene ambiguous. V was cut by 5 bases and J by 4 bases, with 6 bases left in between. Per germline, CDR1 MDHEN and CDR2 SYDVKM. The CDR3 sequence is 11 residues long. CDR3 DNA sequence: TGTGCCAGCAGTGTCGTATACGAGCAGTACTTC. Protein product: CASSVVYEQYF.

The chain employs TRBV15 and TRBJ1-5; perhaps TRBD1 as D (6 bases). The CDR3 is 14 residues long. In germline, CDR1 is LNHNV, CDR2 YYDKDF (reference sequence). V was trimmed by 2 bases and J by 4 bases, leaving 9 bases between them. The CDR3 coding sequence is TGTGCCACCAGCAGACAACAGGGAAATCAGCCCCAGCATTTT. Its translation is CATSRQQGNQPQHF.

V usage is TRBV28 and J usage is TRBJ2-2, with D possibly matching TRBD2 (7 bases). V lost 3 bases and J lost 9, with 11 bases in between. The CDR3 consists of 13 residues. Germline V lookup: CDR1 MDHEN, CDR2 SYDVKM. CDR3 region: CASSFSGGRELFF. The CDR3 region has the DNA TGTGCCAGCAGTTTTTCGGGGGGCAGGGAGCTGTTTTTT.

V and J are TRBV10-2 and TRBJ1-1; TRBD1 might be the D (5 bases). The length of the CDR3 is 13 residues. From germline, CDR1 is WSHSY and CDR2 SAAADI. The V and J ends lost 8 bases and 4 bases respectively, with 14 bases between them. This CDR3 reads CASVTGALTEAFF. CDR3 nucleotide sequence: TGCGCCAGCGTTACAGGAGCGCTCACTGAAGCTTTCTTT.

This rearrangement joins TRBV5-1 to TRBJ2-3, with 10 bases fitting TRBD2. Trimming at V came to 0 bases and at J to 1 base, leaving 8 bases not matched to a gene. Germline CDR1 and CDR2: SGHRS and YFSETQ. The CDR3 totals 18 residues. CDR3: CASSLALAGAFGTDTQYF. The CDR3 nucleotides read TGCGCCAGCAGCTTGGCCCTAGCGGGAGCTTTTGGCACAGATACGCAGTATTTT.

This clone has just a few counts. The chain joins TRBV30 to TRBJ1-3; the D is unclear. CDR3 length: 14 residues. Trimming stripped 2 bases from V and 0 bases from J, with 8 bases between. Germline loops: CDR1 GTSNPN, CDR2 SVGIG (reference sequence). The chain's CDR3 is CAWSLGSSGNTIYF. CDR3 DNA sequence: TGTGCCTGGAGTCTTGGGAGCTCTGGAAACACCATATATTTT.

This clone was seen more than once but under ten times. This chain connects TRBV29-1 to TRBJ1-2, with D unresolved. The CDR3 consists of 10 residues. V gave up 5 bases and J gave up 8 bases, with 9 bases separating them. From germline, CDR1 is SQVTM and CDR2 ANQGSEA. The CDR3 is CSVTGNGYTF. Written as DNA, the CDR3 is TGCAGCGTTACGGGTAACGGCTACACCTTC.

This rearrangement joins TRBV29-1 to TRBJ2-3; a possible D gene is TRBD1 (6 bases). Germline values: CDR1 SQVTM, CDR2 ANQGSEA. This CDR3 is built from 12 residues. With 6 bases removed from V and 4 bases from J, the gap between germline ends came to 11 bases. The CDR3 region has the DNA TGCAGCGTCGCACAGGGATCAGATACGCAGTATTTT. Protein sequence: CSVAQGSDTQYF.